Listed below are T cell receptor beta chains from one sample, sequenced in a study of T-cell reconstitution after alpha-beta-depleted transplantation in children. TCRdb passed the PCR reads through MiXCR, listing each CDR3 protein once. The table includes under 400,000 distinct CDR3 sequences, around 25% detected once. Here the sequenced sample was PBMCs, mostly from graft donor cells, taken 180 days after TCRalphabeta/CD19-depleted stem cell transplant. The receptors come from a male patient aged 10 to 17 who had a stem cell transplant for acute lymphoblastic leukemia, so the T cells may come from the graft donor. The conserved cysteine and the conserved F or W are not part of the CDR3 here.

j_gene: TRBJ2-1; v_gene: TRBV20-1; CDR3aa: SARIGRPRNEQF
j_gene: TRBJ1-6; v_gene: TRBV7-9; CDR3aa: ASSQTTGGGSPLH
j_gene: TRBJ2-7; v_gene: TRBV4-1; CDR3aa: ASSQGGFRTYEQY
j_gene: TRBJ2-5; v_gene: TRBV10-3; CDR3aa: AISERGLGPETQY
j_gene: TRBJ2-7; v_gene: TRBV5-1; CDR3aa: ASSFTGGNYEQY
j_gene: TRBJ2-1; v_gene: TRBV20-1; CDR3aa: SANKHEQF
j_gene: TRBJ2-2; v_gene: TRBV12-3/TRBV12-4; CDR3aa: ASSIRTGFTGELF
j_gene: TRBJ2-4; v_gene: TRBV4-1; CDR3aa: ASSQTTSGWAKNIQY
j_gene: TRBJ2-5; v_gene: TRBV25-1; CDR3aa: ASSARLYQETQY
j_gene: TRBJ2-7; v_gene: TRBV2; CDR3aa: ASSVERGLSYEQY
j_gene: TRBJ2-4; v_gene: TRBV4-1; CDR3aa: ASSPPGGPANIQY
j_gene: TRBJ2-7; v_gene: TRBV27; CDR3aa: ASSYLAGGSYEQY
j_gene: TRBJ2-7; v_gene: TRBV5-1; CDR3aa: ASSLAGGENEQY
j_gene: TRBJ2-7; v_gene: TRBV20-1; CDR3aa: SAATQGFSYEQY
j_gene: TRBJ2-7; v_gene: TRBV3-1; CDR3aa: ASSQEKGLEGPYEQY
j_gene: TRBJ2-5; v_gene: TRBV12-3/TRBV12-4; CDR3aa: ASSLVGYETQY
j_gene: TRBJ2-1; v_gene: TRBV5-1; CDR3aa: ASSLTTSGSGE
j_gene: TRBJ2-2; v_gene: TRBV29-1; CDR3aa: SGSTPDIGELF
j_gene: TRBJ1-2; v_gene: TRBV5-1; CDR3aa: ASSLTVSMSYT
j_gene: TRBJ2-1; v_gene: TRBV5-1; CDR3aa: ASSLSLLAVSYNEQF
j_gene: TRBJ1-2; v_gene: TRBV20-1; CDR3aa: SATRGVYGYT
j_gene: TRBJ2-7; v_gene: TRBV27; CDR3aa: ASSFHRDTEQY
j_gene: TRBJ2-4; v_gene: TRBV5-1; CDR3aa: ASSLTGDTNIQY
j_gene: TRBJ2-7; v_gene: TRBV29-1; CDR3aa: SVGVGYEQY
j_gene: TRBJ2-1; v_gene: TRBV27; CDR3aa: ASSYVASGRGEQF
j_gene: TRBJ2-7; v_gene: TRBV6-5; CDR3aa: ASSYAGTGAPYEQY
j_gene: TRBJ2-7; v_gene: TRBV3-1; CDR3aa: ASSLMYSREQAYEQY
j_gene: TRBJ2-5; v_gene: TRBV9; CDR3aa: ASSGKQGAKMETQY
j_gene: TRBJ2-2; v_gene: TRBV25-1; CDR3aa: ASSSLRGLNTGELF
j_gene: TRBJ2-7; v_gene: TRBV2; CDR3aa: ASSDSGALITYEQY
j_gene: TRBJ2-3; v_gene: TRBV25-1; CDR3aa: ASSEGDTDTQY
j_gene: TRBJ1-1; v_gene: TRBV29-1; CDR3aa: SVGPGGAEAF
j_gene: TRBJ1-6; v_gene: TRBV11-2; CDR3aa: ASSLEGQGLLVSPLH
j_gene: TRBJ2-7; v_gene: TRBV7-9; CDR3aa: ASSLLQVADEQY
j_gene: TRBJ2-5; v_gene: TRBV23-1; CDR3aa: ASSHSRLAGGQETQY
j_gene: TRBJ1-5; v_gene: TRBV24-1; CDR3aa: ATSDLAGGGNQPQH
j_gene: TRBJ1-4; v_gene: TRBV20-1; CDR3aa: SARDLGRGNEKLF
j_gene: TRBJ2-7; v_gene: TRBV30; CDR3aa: AFDIGYEQY
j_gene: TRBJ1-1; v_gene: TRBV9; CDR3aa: ASSVRRENTEAF
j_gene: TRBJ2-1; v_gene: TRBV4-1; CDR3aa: AIKTTQDSYNEQF
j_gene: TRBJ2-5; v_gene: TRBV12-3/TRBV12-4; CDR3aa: ASSTPGLASGGQETQY
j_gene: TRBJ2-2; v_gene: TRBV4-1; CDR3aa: ASSQGPYRLAGSTGELF
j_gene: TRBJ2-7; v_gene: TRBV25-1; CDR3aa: ASTSPGAGGSYEQY
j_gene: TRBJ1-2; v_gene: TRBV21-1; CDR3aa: ASSKGQGRTNYGYT
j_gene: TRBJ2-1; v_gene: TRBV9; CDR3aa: ASSLDSSSYNEQF
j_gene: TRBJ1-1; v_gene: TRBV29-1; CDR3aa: SVDGTVNTEAF
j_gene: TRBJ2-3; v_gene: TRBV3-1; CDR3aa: ASSRRRAGPSTDTQY
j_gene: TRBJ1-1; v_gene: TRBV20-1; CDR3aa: SAQGYGDRGRWGTEAF